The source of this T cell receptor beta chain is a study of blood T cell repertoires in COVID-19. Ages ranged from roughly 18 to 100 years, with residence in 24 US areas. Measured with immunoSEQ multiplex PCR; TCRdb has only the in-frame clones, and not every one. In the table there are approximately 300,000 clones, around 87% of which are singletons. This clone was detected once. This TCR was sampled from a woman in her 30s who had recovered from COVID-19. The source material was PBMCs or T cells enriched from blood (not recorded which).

The CDR3: CASSIASRVGNEQFF. CDR3 DNA: TGTGCCAGTAGTATAGCTTCCAGGGTTGGGAATGAGCAGTTCTTC. The J gene is TRBJ2-1, the V gene TRBV19; possible D gene TRBD1, 5 bases. Germline V gene sequence: CDR1 LNHDA, CDR2 SQIVND (reference sequence). The CDR3 has 15 amino acids. V shed 1 base and J shed 7 bases, with 14 bases lying between them.